This TCR beta chain was sequenced for a study of identical twins. Concerning this clonotype: Its antigen remains unidentified.

The V and J ends lost 5 bases and 0 bases respectively, with 14 bases between them. The germline V gene has CDR1 SNHLY and CDR2 FYNNEI. The length of the CDR3 is 16 residues. A universal primer site was added by template switching, and unique molecular identifiers were carried by the cDNA. Via MiXCR, TCRdb re-called the 5' RACE reads, giving one row per CDR3 protein. The sample lists approximately 1.8 million distinct CDR3 sequences, around 33% occurring once. The study's findings and limits: Zero-insertion analyses might be partly confounded by invariant T cells like MAIT and iNKT. Where out-of-frame alpha sequences were twin-shared, they showed excess low generation probability.

The J gene is TRBJ2-1, the V gene TRBV2; possibly TRBD1 for D (6 bases). Material: cord blood. This sequence originates from a newborn girl in good health. The CDR3 nucleotides are TGTGCCAGCAGTCGACAGGACTTTAGCTCCTACAATGAGCAGTTCTTC. Translation gives CASSRQDFSSYNEQFF. The whole variable domain, remainder taken from reference TRBV2 and TRBJ2-1, is EPEVTQTPSHQVTQMGQEVILRCVPISNHLYFYWYRQILGQKVEFLVSFYNNEISEKSEIFDDQFSVERPDGSNFTLKIRSTKLEDSAMYFCASSRQDFSSYNEQFFGPGTRLTVL.